Reported below is one T cell receptor (beta chain). Its specificity is unknown. Sorting of CD4+ and CD8+ T cells was performed on PBMCs. Germline V gives CDR1 SNHLY, CDR2 FYNNEI. V lost 6 bases to trimming and J lost 9 bases; unmatched junction nucleotides: 7. This CDR3 is 13 amino acids long. The sample belongs to a study of CD8+ T cells in alopecia areata. Regarding the study as a whole: Lesional scalp, especially alopecia totalis/universalis, showed higher clonality than normal scalp. Mouse data revealed clearer TCR sharing than patient data did, a gap possibly tied to HLA.

Following RNA extraction, reverse transcription yielded cDNA that acted as the sequencing template. Sequencing used immunoSEQ multiplex PCR; TCRdb keeps in-frame clones, though not all of them. In the table there are about 120,000 clones, roughly 50% of which are singletons. The sequencing sample was made of NKG2D-low CD8+ T cells sorted from blood. This chain joins TRBV2 and TRBJ2-4; 8 positions agree with TRBD1. This sequence was found in a human donor with alopecia areata. In DNA, the CDR3 is TGTGCCAGCAGGACAGGGGTACTGGGCATTCAGTACTTC. Amino acid sequence: CASRTGVLGIQYF. The variable domain in full, completed from reference TRBV2 and TRBJ2-4, reads EPEVTQTPSHQVTQMGQEVILRCVPISNHLYFYWYRQILGQKVEFLVSFYNNEISEKSEIFDDQFSVERPDGSNFTLKIRSTKLEDSAMYFCASRTGVLGIQYFGAGTRLSVL.